Included here is one TCR beta chain sequence, with context. A single record per CDR3 protein comes from TCRdb applying MiXCR to the 5' RACE reads. The sample carries hundreds of thousands of distinct CDR3 sequences, approximately 20% recorded once. The sample comes from a study of T-cell memory formation after mild COVID-19. At the level of the study: Across donors, TCR clusters were largely donor specific.

Per the germline V gene, CDR1 is SGHTA and CDR2 is FQGNSA. V shed 7 bases and J shed 5 bases, with 17 bases lying between them. The CDR3 loop spans 15 amino acids. This TCR came from an adult woman who had mild COVID-19 (a few samples of this study predate the infection). Cell type and time point are not known. The gene calls are TRBV7-2 and TRBJ2-2; perhaps TRBD1 as D (6 bases). Sequenced material: PBMCs or a T cell subset sorted from them (not recorded which). The CDR3 DNA sequence: TGTGCCAGCAAGGTGGCAGGGGCCGGGACCGGGGAGCTGTTTTTT. The encoded protein is CASKVAGAGTGELFF.